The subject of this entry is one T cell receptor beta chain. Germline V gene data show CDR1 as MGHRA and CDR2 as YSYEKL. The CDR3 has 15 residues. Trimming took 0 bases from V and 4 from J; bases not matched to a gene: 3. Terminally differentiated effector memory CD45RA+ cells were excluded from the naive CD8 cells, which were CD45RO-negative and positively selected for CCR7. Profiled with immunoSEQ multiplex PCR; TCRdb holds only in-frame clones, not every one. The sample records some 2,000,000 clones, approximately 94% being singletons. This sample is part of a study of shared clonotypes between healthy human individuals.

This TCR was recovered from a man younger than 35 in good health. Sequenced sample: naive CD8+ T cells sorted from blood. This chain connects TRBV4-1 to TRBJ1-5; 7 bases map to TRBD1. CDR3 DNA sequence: TGCGCCAGCAGCCAAGATGCAGGGGGGAATCAGCCCCAGCATTTT. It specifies CASSQDAGGNQPQHF.